This T cell receptor beta chain came from a study of T-cell reconstitution after alpha-beta-depleted transplantation in children. This clonotype was detected only a few times. This CDR3 spans 14 amino acids. V lost 3 bases, J lost 2 bases, and 13 bases lay in between. CDR1 is DFQATT and CDR2 is SNEGSKA in the germline V gene (reference sequence). A library of TCRbeta sequences, prepared with unique molecular identifiers, was generated. MiXCR, run by TCRdb on the PCR reads, gives a single entry per CDR3 protein. The sample carries some 200,000 distinct CDR3 sequences, more than 12% recorded once. The chain combines TRBV20-1 with TRBJ1-2; maybe TRBD1 (5 bases). The sequencing here drew on PBMCs from the stem cell graft donor, taken from the stem cell graft. The receptor was isolated from a human donor who donated a stem cell graft to a child with acute lymphoblastic leukemia. The CDR3 DNA is TGCAGTGCTAGTTTTCCAGGGTACAACTATGGCTACACCTTC. This codes for CSASFPGYNYGYTF.